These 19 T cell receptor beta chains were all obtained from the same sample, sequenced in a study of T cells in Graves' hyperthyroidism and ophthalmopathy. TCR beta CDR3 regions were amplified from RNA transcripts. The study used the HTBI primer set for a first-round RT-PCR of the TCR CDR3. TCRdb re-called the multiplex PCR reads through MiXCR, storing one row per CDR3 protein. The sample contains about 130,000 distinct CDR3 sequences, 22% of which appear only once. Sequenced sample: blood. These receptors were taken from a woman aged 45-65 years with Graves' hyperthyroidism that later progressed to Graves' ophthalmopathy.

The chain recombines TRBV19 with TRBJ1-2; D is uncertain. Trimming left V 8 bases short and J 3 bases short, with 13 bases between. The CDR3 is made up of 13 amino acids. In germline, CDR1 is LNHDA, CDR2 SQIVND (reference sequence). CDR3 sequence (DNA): TGTGCCAGTTACGGACGGAGGGACTATGGCTACACCTTC. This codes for CASYGRRDYGYTF.

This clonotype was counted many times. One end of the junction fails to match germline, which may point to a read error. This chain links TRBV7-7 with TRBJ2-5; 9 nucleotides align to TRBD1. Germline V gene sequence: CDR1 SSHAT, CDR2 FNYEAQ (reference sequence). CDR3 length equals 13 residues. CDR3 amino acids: CASSTDRGETQYF. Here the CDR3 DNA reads TGTGCTAGCAGCACGGACAGGGGAGAGACCCAGTACTTC. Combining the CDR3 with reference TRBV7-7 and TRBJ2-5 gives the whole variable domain GAGVSQSPRYKVTKRGQDVTLRCDPISSHATLYWYQQALGQGPEFLTYFNYEAQPDKSGLPSDRFSAERPEGSISTLTIQRTEQRDSAMYRCASSTDRGETQYFGPGTRLLVL.

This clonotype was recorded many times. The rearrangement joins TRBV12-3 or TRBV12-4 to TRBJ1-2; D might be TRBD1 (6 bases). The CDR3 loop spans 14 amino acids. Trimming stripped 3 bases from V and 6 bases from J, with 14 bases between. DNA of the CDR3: TGTGCCAGCAGTTTGGGACACATAACCCATGGCTACACCTTC. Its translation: CASSLGHITHGYTF.

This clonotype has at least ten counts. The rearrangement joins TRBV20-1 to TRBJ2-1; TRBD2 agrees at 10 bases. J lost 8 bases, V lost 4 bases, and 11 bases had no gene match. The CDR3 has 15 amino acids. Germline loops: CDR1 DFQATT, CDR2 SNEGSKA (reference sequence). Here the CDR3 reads CSATKREGVVHEQFF. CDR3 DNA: TGCAGTGCTACGAAGCGGGAGGGCGTCGTTCATGAGCAGTTCTTC.

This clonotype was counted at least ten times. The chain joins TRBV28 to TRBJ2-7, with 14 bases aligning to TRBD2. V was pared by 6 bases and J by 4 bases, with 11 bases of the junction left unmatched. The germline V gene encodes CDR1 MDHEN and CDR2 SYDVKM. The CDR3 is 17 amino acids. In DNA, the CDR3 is TGTGCCAGCAGGCCGACCGGGACTAGCGGGAGAAGGTACGAGCAGTACTTC. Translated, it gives CASRPTGTSGRRYEQYF.

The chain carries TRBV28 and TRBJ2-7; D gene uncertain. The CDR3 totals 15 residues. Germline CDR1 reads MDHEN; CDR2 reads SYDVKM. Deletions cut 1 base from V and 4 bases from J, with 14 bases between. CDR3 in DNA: TGTGCCAGCAGTTTATCGTGGACCGTACCATACGAGCAGTACTTC. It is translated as CASSLSWTVPYEQYF. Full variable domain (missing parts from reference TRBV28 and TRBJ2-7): DVKVTQSSRYLVKRTGEKVFLECVQDMDHENMFWYRQDPGLGLRLIYFSYDVKMKEKGDIPEGYSVSREKKERFSLILESASTNQTSMYLCASSLSWTVPYEQYFGPGTRLTVT.

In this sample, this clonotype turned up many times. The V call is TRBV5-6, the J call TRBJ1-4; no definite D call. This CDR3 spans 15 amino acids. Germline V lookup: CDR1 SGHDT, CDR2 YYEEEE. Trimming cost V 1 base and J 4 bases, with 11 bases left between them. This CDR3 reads CASSLKGAGNEKLFF. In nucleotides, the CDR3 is TGTGCCAGCAGCTTGAAGGGCGCGGGTAATGAAAAACTGTTTTTT.

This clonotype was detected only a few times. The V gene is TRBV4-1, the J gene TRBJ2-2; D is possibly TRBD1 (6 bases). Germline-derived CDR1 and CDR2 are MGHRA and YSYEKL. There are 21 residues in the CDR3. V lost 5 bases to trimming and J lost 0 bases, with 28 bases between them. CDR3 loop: CASSGGRLSISGTTNTGELFF. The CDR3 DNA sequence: TGCGCCAGCAGCGGCGGCCGTCTGAGTATTTCCGGGACAACGAACACCGGGGAGCTGTTTTTT.

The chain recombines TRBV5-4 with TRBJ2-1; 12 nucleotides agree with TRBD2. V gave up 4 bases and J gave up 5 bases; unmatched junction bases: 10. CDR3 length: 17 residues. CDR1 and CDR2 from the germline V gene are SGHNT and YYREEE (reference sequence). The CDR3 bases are TGTGCCAGCAGCCTAGGACTAGCGGGGCTGGGACACAATGAGCAGTTCTTC. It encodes CASSLGLAGLGHNEQFF.

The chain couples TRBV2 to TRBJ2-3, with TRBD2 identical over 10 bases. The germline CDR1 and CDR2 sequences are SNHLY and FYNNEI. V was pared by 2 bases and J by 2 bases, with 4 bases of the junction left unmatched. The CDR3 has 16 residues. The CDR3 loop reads CASSEITSGDTDTQYF. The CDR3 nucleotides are TGTGCCAGCAGTGAAATAACTAGCGGGGACACAGATACGCAGTATTTT.

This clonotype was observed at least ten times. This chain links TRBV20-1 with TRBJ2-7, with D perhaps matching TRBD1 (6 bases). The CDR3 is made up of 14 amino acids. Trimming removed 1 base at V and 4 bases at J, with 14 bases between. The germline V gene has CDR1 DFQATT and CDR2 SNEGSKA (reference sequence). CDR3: CSARVQGIGYEQYF. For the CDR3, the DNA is TGCAGTGCTAGAGTCCAGGGGATAGGTTACGAGCAGTACTTC.

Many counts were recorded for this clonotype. The CDR3 is CASSLGPNSGANVLTF. CDR3 bases: TGCGCCAGCAGCTTGGGACCGAACTCTGGGGCCAACGTCCTGACTTTC. The chain links TRBV5-1 to TRBJ2-6; D is ambiguous. There are 16 residues in the CDR3. Germline V CDR1 and CDR2: SGHRS, YFSETQ. V was cut by 0 bases and J by 0 bases, with 7 bases left in between.

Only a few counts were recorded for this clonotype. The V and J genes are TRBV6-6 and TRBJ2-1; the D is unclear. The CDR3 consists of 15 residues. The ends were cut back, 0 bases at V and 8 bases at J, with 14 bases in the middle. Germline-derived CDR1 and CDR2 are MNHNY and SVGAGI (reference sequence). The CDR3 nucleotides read TGTGCCAGCAGTTACTCGAATGTGCGGTCCCATGAGCAGTTCTTC. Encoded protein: CASSYSNVRSHEQFF.

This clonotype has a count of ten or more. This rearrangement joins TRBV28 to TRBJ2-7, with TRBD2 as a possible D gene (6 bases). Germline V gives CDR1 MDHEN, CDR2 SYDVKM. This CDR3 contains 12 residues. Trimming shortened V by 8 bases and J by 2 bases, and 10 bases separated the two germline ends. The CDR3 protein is CASGGFTYEQYF. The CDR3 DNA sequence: TGTGCCAGCGGGGGGTTTACCTACGAGCAGTACTTC.

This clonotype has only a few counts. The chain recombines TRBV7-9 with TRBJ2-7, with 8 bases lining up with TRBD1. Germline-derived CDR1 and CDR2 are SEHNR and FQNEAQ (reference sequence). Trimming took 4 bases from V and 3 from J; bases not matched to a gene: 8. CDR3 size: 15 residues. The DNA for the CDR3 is TGTGCCAGCAGCTCAAGGGGCGGACAGGGCTACGAGCAGTACTTC. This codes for CASSSRGGQGYEQYF.

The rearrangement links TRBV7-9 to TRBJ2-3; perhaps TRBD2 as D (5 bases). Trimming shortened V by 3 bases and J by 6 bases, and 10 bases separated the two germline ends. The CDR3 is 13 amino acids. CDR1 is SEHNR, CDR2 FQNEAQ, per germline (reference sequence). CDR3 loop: CASSLAGSDTQYF. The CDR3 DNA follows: TGTGCCAGCAGCTTGGCGGGTTCCGATACGCAGTATTTT.

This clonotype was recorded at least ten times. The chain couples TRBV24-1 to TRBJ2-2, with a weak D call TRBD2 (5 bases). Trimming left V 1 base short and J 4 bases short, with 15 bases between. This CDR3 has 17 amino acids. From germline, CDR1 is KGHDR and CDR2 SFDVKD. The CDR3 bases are TGTGCCACCAGTGATTTTGACGTACTGGGGAGCACCGGGGAGCTGTTTTTT. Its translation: CATSDFDVLGSTGELFF.

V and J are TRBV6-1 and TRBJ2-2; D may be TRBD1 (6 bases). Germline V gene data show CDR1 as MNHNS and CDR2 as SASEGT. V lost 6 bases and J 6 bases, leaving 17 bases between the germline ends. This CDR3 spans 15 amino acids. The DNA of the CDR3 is TGTGCCAGCAGAAACACGGTGGGGGCTTCCGGGGAGCTGTTTTTT. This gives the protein CASRNTVGASGELFF.

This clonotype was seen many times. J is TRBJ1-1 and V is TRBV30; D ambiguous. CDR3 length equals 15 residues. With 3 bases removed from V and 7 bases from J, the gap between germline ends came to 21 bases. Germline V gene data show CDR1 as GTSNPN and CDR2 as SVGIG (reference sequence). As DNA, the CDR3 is TGTGCCTGGAGCGTGAAACGGTTCCCTCGGGGTGAAGCTTTCTTT. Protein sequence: CAWSVKRFPRGEAFF.